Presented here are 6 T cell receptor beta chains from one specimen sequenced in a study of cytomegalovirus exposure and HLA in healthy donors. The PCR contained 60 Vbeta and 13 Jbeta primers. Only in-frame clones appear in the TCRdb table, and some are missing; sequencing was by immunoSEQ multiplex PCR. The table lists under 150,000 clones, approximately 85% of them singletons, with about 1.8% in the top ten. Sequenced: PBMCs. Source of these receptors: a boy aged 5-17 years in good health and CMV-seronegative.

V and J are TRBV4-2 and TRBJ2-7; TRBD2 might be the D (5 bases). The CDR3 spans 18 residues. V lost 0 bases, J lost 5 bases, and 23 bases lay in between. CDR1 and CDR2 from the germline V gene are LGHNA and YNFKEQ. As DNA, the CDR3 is TGTGCCAGCAGCCAAGATGAGGTGGGAGCCGAGGGTCCCGACGAGCAGTACTTC. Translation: CASSQDEVGAEGPDEQYF.

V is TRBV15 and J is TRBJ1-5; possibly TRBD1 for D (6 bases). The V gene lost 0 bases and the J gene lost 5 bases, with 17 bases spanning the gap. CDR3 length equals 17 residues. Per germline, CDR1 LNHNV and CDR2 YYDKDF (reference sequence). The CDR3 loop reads CATSRDSVAGVYQPQHF. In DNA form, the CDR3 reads TGTGCCACCAGCAGAGATTCCGTCGCAGGGGTTTATCAGCCCCAGCATTTT.

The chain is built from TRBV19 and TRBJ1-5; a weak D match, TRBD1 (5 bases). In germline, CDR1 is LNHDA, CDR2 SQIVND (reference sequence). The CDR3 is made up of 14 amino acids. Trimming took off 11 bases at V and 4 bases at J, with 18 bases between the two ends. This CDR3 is CAGSGGSGNQPQHF. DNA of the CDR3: TGTGCCGGCTCCGGGGGTAGCGGGAATCAGCCCCAGCATTTT.

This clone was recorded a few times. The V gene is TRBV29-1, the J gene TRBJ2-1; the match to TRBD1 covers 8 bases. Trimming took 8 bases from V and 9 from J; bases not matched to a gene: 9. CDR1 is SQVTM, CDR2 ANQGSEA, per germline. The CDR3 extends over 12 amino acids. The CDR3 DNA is TGCAGCAAGGGACAGGCGGGCGGTGAGCAGTTCTTC. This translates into CSKGQAGGEQFF.

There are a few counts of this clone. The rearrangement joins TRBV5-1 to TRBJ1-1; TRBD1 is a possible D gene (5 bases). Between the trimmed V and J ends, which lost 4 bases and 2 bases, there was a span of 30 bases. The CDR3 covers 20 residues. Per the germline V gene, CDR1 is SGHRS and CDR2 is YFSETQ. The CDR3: CASSPGGALSAPNHNTEAFF. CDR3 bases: TGCGCCAGCAGCCCGGGAGGGGCCCTAAGCGCCCCGAACCACAACACTGAAGCTTTCTTT.

The CDR3 DNA sequence: TGTGCCAGCAGCTTAGCGGGTGGACTAGCGGGTGAGCAGTTCTTC. It is translated as CASSLAGGLAGEQFF. This chain connects TRBV7-8 to TRBJ2-1, with 11 bases that match TRBD2. Per germline, CDR1 SGHVS and CDR2 FQNEAQ. The CDR3 has 15 amino acids. J gave up 9 bases and V 0 bases, and 4 bases lay outside the gene matches.